This entry lists 27 T cell receptor beta chains sequenced from one sample in a study of cytomegalovirus exposure and HLA in healthy donors (dated by TCRdb to between 2016 and 2019). The library was produced with the immunoSEQ multiplex PCR assay. A mixture of 60 forward primers for TCR Vbeta segments and 13 reverse primers for TCR Jbeta segments was used in the multiplex PCR. Imported from immuneACCESS, the table was reduced by TCRdb to in-frame sequences with V and J called. These copies leave out some clones; in studies compared against another copy, an unresolved V gene accounts for under half, and the cause of the remainder is not known. The sample has 110,000 to 150,000 clones on record, about 80% of them singletons. The ten largest account for around 10% of the sample. Sequences were obtained from PBMCs. Receptors originate from a woman aged 55-69 years in good health and CMV-seropositive.

The gene calls are TRBV27 and TRBJ1-2, with 7 bases aligning to TRBD1. Trimming cost V 2 bases and J 3 bases; bases outside gene matches: 3. Germline V lookup: CDR1 MNHEY, CDR2 SMNVEV (reference sequence). The CDR3 sequence is 14 residues long. For the CDR3, the DNA is TGTGCCAGCAGTTTACTAGGGGGCGACTATGGCTACACCTTC. Amino acid sequence: CASSLLGGDYGYTF.

Turning to this clone: An end of the junction differs from the germline gene, which may be a read error. This chain joins TRBV18 and TRBJ2-7; tentative D call: TRBD1 (6 bases). Germline V gene lookup returns CDR1 KGHSH and CDR2 LQKENI. The CDR3 spans 14 residues. This CDR3 is CASSTQKQGNPVNF. In nucleotides, the CDR3 is TGTGCCAGCTCAACACAAAAACAGGGAAACCCCGTTAACTTC.

Of note for this clone: The junction does not match germline at one end; this may be a read error. The V call is TRBV27, the J call TRBJ1-2; possibly TRBD1 for D (5 bases). This CDR3 has 14 residues. Germline V gene sequence: CDR1 MNHEY, CDR2 SMNVEV (reference sequence). Here the CDR3 DNA reads TGTGCCAGCCGAAATACGGGGGAGAGCTATGGCTACCCCTTC. Protein product: CASRNTGESYGYPF.

This clone was recorded once. The chain combines TRBV7-9 with TRBJ2-1; D is perhaps TRBD1 (6 bases). This CDR3 spans 15 amino acids. Trimming took off 3 bases at V and 6 bases at J, with 15 bases between the two ends. Germline loops: CDR1 SEHNR, CDR2 FQNEAQ (reference sequence). CDR3 amino acids: CASSFTTGQLNEQFF. In DNA form, the CDR3 reads TGTGCCAGCAGCTTCACCACTGGACAGCTCAATGAGCAGTTCTTC.

The rearrangement joins TRBV6-5 to TRBJ2-3, with TRBD2 as a possible D gene (6 bases). The CDR3 spans 15 residues. The germline V and J ends were trimmed by 2 bases and 4 bases, with 13 bases remaining between them. Germline V gene lookup returns CDR1 MNHEY and CDR2 SVGAGI. Here the CDR3 reads CASSYGAGPPDTQYF. Written as DNA, the CDR3 is TGTGCCAGCAGTTACGGAGCGGGCCCCCCAGATACGCAGTATTTT.

The chain links TRBV7-2 to TRBJ2-7, with no clear D. The germline CDR1 and CDR2 sequences are SGHTA and FQGNSA. With 2 bases removed from V and 0 bases from J, the gap between germline ends came to 14 bases. The CDR3 consists of 16 residues. The DNA of the CDR3 is TGTGCCAGCAGCTTAAGTCAGACCTGGAGCTCCTACGAGCAGTACTTC. Protein: CASSLSQTWSSYEQYF.

The chain has TRBV9 and TRBJ2-2; possible D gene TRBD2, 5 bases. CDR1 and CDR2 (germline): SGDLS, YYNGEE. V was trimmed by 4 bases and J by 4 bases, leaving 20 bases between them. The CDR3 has 17 amino acids. CDR3 sequence: CASSPNSPGVGTGELFF. CDR3 coding DNA: TGTGCCAGCAGCCCTAATTCCCCCGGGGTTGGCACCGGGGAGCTGTTTTTT.

The chain has TRBV5-6 and TRBJ2-7; D possibly corresponds to TRBD2 (5 bases). This CDR3 spans 13 amino acids. From germline, CDR1 is SGHDT and CDR2 YYEEEE. Trimming pared 0 bases from V and 5 bases from J, leaving 9 bases between. CDR3 sequence reads: CASSLVLANEQYF. In nucleotides, the CDR3 is TGTGCCAGCAGCTTGGTGCTAGCCAACGAGCAGTACTTC.

CDR3 protein: CASSPGGSGSIQYF. The CDR3 nucleotides are TGTGCCAGCAGTCCCGGCGGGAGCGGATCCATTCAGTACTTC. The chain employs TRBV27 and TRBJ2-4; the match to TRBD2 covers 7 bases. This CDR3 spans 14 amino acids. Germline V gives CDR1 MNHEY, CDR2 SMNVEV (reference sequence). After removal of 5 bases from V and 9 bases from J, the junction contained 10 bases not matched to a gene.

The CDR3 nucleotides are TGCAGCGTGGACACGTACTACGAGCAGTACTTC. This gives the protein CSVDTYYEQYF. This rearrangement joins TRBV29-1 to TRBJ2-7, with D perhaps matching TRBD1 (5 bases). CDR1 and CDR2 (germline): SQVTM, ANQGSEA. V gave up 6 bases and J gave up 3 bases, with 9 bases separating them. The CDR3 spans 11 residues.

This clone has a single count. The genes are TRBV13 and TRBJ2-1; 9 bases line up with TRBD2. Germline V gene data show CDR1 as PRHDT and CDR2 as FYEKMQ (reference sequence). The CDR3 extends over 16 amino acids. The junction had 9 bases not matched to a gene; V was cut back by 4 bases and J by 5 bases. The CDR3 region is CASSSRLAEADNEQFF. Written as DNA, the CDR3 is TGTGCCAGCAGCTCCCGACTAGCGGAAGCCGACAATGAGCAGTTCTTC.

The chain combines TRBV6-6 with TRBJ2-7; possible D gene TRBD1, 6 bases. Looked up from germline, CDR1 is MNHNY and CDR2 is SVGAGI (reference sequence). The V gene lost 6 bases and the J gene lost 1 base, with 10 bases spanning the gap. The CDR3 covers 13 residues. The CDR3 sequence is CASSWDMSYEQYF. The CDR3 DNA reads as TGTGCCAGCAGCTGGGACATGTCCTACGAGCAGTACTTC.

The chain carries TRBV29-1 and TRBJ2-7; 12 bases are a match to TRBD1. Germline lookup yields CDR1 SQVTM and CDR2 ANQGSEA. The CDR3 runs to 14 residues. The V segment lost 6 bases and the J segment 4 bases; nucleotides outside the gene matches: 7. The CDR3 DNA follows: TGCAGCGTAGCCGGGACAGGGGGCGGATACGAGCAGTACTTC. Translated: CSVAGTGGGYEQYF.

The DNA for the CDR3 is TGTGCCAGCAGTTTAATAGAGGATACGCAGTATTTT. As protein: CASSLIEDTQYF. The V and J genes are TRBV28 and TRBJ2-3; D is undetermined. The germline V and J ends were trimmed by 2 bases and 6 bases, with 6 bases remaining between them. The CDR3 has 12 amino acids. Per germline, CDR1 MDHEN and CDR2 SYDVKM. Full variable domain (remainder filled in from reference TRBV28 and TRBJ2-3): DVKVTQSSRYLVKRTGEKVFLECVQDMDHENMFWYRQDPGLGLRLIYFSYDVKMKEKGDIPEGYSVSREKKERFSLILESASTNQTSMYLCASSLIEDTQYFGPGTRLTVL.

The chain couples TRBV7-3 to TRBJ2-2; D is ambiguous. Germline V gives CDR1 SGHTA, CDR2 FQGTGA. V was trimmed by 0 bases and J by 4 bases, leaving 6 bases between them. CDR3 size: 14 residues. The CDR3 is CASSLTRSTGELFF. As DNA, the CDR3 is TGTGCCAGCAGCTTAACCAGGTCCACCGGGGAGCTGTTTTTT.

This chain links TRBV28 with TRBJ1-1; TRBD1 might be the D (6 bases). Germline V gene lookup returns CDR1 MDHEN and CDR2 SYDVKM. V was shortened by 8 bases and J by 11 bases, with 21 bases between the two germline ends. The CDR3 totals 13 residues. The CDR3 protein is CASSPGGDNAAFF. CDR3 coding DNA: TGTGCCAGCTCACCTGGGGGGGACAATGCTGCTTTCTTT. Full variable domain (missing parts from reference TRBV28 and TRBJ1-1): DVKVTQSSRYLVKRTGEKVFLECVQDMDHENMFWYRQDPGLGLRLIYFSYDVKMKEKGDIPEGYSVSREKKERFSLILESASTNQTSMYLCASSPGGDNAAFFGQGTRLTVV.

The rearrangement links TRBV7-2 to TRBJ1-4; 8 nucleotides line up with TRBD1. This CDR3 has 13 amino acids. V gave up 1 base and J gave up 8 bases; unmatched junction bases: 0. Germline assignment: CDR1 SGHTA and CDR2 FQGNSA. CDR3 sequence (DNA): TGTGCCAGCAGCTTAGGACAGGGGGAAAAACTGTTTTTT. Translated: CASSLGQGEKLFF.

The V gene is TRBV5-6, the J gene TRBJ2-3; tentatively, D is TRBD1 (6 bases). V was shortened by 4 bases and J by 2 bases, with 14 bases between the two germline ends. The CDR3 is 15 residues long. Germline V lookup: CDR1 SGHDT, CDR2 YYEEEE. The CDR3 spells CASSVRDTTTDTQYF. In DNA, the CDR3 is TGTGCCAGCAGCGTAAGGGACACAACCACAGATACGCAGTATTTT.

This rearrangement joins TRBV7-3 to TRBJ1-2, with 8 positions matching TRBD1. CDR1 is SGHTA and CDR2 is FQGTGA in the germline V gene. Trimming took 5 bases from V and 6 from J; bases not matched to a gene: 2. This CDR3 spans 12 amino acids. The CDR3 DNA is TGTGCCAGCAGCCCGACAGGGGATGGCTACACCTTC. Protein: CASSPTGDGYTF.

About this clone itself: Germline is not matched at one junction end, which may reflect a read error. The rearrangement joins TRBV10-3 to TRBJ2-7, with D perhaps being TRBD1 or TRBD2 (7 bases each). CDR1 and CDR2 from the germline V gene are ENHRY and SYGVKD. The CDR3 sequence is 13 residues long. The CDR3 bases are TGCGCCATCAGGGGGGAGGGGACCTACGAGCAGTACTTC. It encodes CAIRGEGTYEQYF.

The V call is TRBV7-9, the J call TRBJ2-6, with D possibly matching TRBD1 (6 bases). V lost 6 bases and J 2 bases, leaving 11 bases between the germline ends. From germline, CDR1 is SEHNR and CDR2 FQNEAQ (reference sequence). The CDR3 sequence is 15 residues long. The CDR3 sequence: CASRPTGTGANVLTF. For the CDR3, the DNA is TGTGCCAGCAGACCAACAGGGACTGGGGCCAACGTCCTGACTTTC.

The gene calls are TRBV4-1 and TRBJ2-7; D is unclear. The length of the CDR3 is 13 residues. CDR1 is MGHRA and CDR2 is YSYEKL in the germline V gene. Deletions cut 0 bases from V and 2 bases from J, with 5 bases between. The DNA for the CDR3 is TGCGCCAGCAGCCAAGATGGAGCCTACGAGCAGTACTTC. Its protein is CASSQDGAYEQYF.

This clone was detected a few times. The chain combines TRBV7-6 with TRBJ1-4; D is uncertain. The CDR3 contains 12 residues. With 0 bases removed from V and 11 bases from J, the gap between germline ends came to 7 bases. CDR1 SGHVS and CDR2 FNYEAQ come from the germline V gene. CDR3 bases: TGTGCCAGCAGCTTAGCGTCCGGGAAACTGTTTTTT. Translating gives CASSLASGKLFF.

The J gene is TRBJ2-6, the V gene TRBV5-1; 9 bases align to TRBD1. Germline V CDR1 and CDR2: SGHRS, YFSETQ. V was pared by 4 bases and J by 0 bases, with 8 bases of the junction left unmatched. CDR3 length: 18 residues. The CDR3 here is CASSVTGGTPSGANVLTF. CDR3 nucleotides: TGCGCCAGCAGCGTTACAGGGGGCACCCCCTCTGGGGCCAACGTCCTGACTTTC.

The V and J genes are TRBV18 and TRBJ1-1; 9 bases align to TRBD1. In germline, CDR1 is KGHSH, CDR2 LQKENI. CDR3 length: 16 amino acids. With 2 bases clipped from V and 7 bases from J, the junction kept 11 bases outside the gene matches. The CDR3: CASSPIRGDRVVEAFF. The CDR3, as DNA: TGTGCCAGCTCACCAATCCGGGGGGACAGGGTCGTTGAAGCTTTCTTT.

V is TRBV7-9 and J is TRBJ2-7; the match to TRBD2 covers 8 bases. The CDR3 extends over 16 amino acids. The germline CDR1 and CDR2 sequences are SEHNR and FQNEAQ (reference sequence). V trimming: 5 bases; J trimming: 0 bases; junction bases outside the gene matches: 9. The CDR3 loop reads CASSPGLGGISYEQYF. The CDR3 DNA reads TGTGCCAGCAGCCCGGGACTAGGTGGAATCTCCTACGAGCAGTACTTC.

This clone was picked up one time. This sequence joins TRBV7-2 and TRBJ2-7; 10 bases fit TRBD2. The germline gives CDR1 SGHTA, CDR2 FQGNSA. Trimming removed 2 bases from V and 4 bases from J; junction bases left unmatched: 2. The CDR3 covers 14 residues. CDR3 sequence reads: CASSLWTSGYEQYF. In DNA form, the CDR3 reads TGTGCCAGCAGCTTATGGACTAGCGGATACGAGCAGTACTTC.